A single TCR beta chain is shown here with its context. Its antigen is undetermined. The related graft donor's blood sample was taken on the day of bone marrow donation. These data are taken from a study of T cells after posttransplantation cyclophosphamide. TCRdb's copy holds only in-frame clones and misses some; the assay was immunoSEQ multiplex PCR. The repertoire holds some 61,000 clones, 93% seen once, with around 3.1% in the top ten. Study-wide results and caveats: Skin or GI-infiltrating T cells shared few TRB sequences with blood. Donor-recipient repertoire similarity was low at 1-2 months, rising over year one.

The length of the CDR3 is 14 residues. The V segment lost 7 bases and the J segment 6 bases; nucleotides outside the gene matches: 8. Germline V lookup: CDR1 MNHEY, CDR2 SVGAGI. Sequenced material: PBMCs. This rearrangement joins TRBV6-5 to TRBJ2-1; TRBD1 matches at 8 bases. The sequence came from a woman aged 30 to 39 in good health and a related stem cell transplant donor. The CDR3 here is CASTSGQVANEQFF. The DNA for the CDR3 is TGTGCCAGCACCTCGGGACAGGTGGCCAATGAGCAGTTCTTC.